This TCR beta chain comes out of a study of blood T cell repertoires in COVID-19. Method: immunoSEQ multiplex PCR; TCRdb's copy keeps in-frame clones and lacks some. The repertoire holds more than 350,000 clones, more than 80% seen once, with about 2.9% in the top ten. The CDR3 spans 13 residues. Germline lookup yields CDR1 MNHEY and CDR2 SMNVEV (reference sequence). Trimming cost V 3 bases and J 6 bases, with 11 bases left between them. The clonotype originates from a woman aged 25 to 39 with COVID-19, enrolled during active disease. The sequenced material came from peripheral blood. The chain combines TRBV27 with TRBJ1-2; maybe TRBD1 (6 bases). This CDR3 is CASSFGQWDGYTF. DNA of the CDR3: TGTGCCAGCAGTTTCGGACAGTGGGATGGCTACACCTTC.